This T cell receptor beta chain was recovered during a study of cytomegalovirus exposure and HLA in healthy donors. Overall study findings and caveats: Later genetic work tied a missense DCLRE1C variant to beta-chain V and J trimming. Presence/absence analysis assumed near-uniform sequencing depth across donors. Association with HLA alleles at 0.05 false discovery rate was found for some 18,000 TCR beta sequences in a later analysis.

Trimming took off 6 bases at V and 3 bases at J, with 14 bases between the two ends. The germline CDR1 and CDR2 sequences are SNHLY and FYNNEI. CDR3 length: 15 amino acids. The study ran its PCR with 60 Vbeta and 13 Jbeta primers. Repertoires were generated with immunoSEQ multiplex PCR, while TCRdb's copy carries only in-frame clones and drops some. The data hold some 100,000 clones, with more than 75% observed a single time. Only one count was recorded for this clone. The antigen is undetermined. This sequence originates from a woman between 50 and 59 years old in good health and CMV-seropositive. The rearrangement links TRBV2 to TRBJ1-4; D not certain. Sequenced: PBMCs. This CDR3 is CASRKYGSPNEKLFF. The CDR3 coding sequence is TGTGCCAGCAGAAAATACGGGTCCCCTAATGAAAAACTGTTTTTT.